This T cell receptor beta chain was sequenced in a study of PD-1 blockade in classical Hodgkin lymphoma. On the study more broadly: Nivolumab 3 mg/kg was given intravenously every 2 weeks.

All trial patients relapsed after autologous stem cell transplantation. Patients reached a best response of complete response, partial response or progressive disease. Comments on this clone: Its specificity is not known.

V lost 4 bases to trimming and J lost 9 bases, with 13 bases between them. The length of the CDR3 is 12 residues. Germline CDR1 reads SGDLS; CDR2 reads YYNGEE. Clones were sequenced by immunoSEQ multiplex PCR, and TCRdb holds only the in-frame ones, with some missing. Of about 21,000 clones listed, approximately 70% are singletons. Study results and caveats: Baseline TCR diversity was reportedly lower in newly diagnosed patients than in healthy donors. It was reported as lower still in relapsed/refractory patients. Baseline diversity resembling that of newly diagnosed patients was seen in complete responders.

The chain has TRBV9 and TRBJ1-2; D is undetermined. This sample comprised peripheral blood mononuclear cells (PBMCs), obtained at baseline. The TCR was taken from a human donor with classical Hodgkin lymphoma. CDR3 protein: CASSPSIGSYTF. DNA for the CDR3: TGTGCCAGCAGCCCTTCCATAGGGAGCTACACCTTC.